This TCR beta chain was obtained from a study of blood T cell repertoires in COVID-19. Germline-derived CDR1 and CDR2 are SGHTA and FQGNSA. This CDR3 spans 14 amino acids. The V gene lost 3 bases and the J gene lost 4 bases, with 7 bases spanning the gap. The method was immunoSEQ multiplex PCR; TCRdb's version includes in-frame clones alone and lacks a portion of them. The table has around 260,000 clones, about 90% seen once. This chain joins TRBV7-2 and TRBJ1-6; D is undetermined. This receptor was obtained from a woman in her seventies with COVID-19, enrolled during active disease. Sequencing used peripheral blood. The chain's CDR3 is CASSLGAYNSPLHF. The CDR3 DNA follows: TGTGCCAGCAGCTTGGGAGCTTATAATTCACCCCTCCACTTT.